The 13 T cell receptor beta chains reported below all come from one sample, sequenced in a study of T cells in tumors after PD-1 blockade (dated by TCRdb to the late 2010s). What this sample's time point label stands for: before anti-PD-1 therapy. Library creation used the immunoSEQ multiplex PCR assay. The clones in this table, taken by TCRdb from immuneACCESS, are in-frame only. Not every clone is retained; where verified, under half of the shortfall comes from an unresolved V gene, and the cause of the rest is unknown. Across this sample there are about 48,000 clones, with 81% seen only once. Clones ranked in the top ten supply approximately 4.1% of the sample. Source: PBMCs, taken before anti-PD-1 treatment. These receptors all stem from a human donor with basal cell carcinoma.

The rearrangement uses TRBV7-9 and TRBJ2-3, with 7 bases matching TRBD2. With V trimmed by 8 bases and J by 2 bases, 4 bases remained unmatched. This CDR3 has 13 amino acids. Germline CDR1 SEHNR, CDR2 FQNEAQ (reference sequence). The CDR3 loop is CASGGEDTDTQYF. The CDR3 DNA is TGTGCCAGCGGGGGGGAGGACACAGATACGCAGTATTTT.

The rearrangement links TRBV27 to TRBJ1-2; 7 nucleotides agree with TRBD1. The CDR3 spans 16 residues. Germline V gene lookup returns CDR1 MNHEY and CDR2 SMNVEV (reference sequence). J gave up 1 base and V 5 bases, and 10 bases lay outside the gene matches. The CDR3 spells CASSPTRGSVNYGYTF. The CDR3 DNA sequence: TGTGCCAGCAGTCCGACCAGGGGGTCGGTTAACTATGGCTACACCTTC.

The chain links TRBV29-1 to TRBJ1-5, with D perhaps matching TRBD1 (6 bases). V gave up 4 bases and J gave up 2 bases, with 12 bases separating them. CDR3 length equals 14 residues. CDR1 and CDR2 (germline): SQVTM, ANQGSEA. This CDR3 reads CSVVPGGGNQPQHF. In DNA, the CDR3 is TGCAGCGTTGTTCCGGGGGGCGGCAATCAGCCCCAGCATTTT.

The J gene is TRBJ2-7, the V gene TRBV15; 10 positions match TRBD1. With V trimmed by 0 bases and J by 6 bases, 5 bases remained unmatched. Germline V gene data show CDR1 as LNHNV and CDR2 as YYDKDF (reference sequence). The CDR3 consists of 15 residues. CDR3 amino acids: CATSRDRQGAGEQYF. The CDR3, as DNA: TGTGCCACCAGCAGAGATCGACAGGGGGCCGGCGAGCAGTACTTC. The full variable domain, its missing parts supplied by reference TRBV15 and TRBJ2-7, is DAMVIQNPRYQVTQFGKPVTLSCSQTLNHNVMYWYQQKSSQAPKLLFHYYDKDFNNEADTPDNFQSRRPNTSFCFLDIRSPGLGDTAMYLCATSRDRQGAGEQYFGPGTRLTVT.

The chain recombines TRBV6-6 with TRBJ2-7, with D perhaps matching TRBD1 (5 bases). CDR1 is MNHNY, CDR2 SVGAGI, per germline (reference sequence). The CDR3 extends over 12 amino acids. V was trimmed by 3 bases and J by 5 bases, leaving 8 bases between them. CDR3 DNA: TGTGCCAGCAGTTATGACAGCCACGAGCAGTACTTC. It is translated as CASSYDSHEQYF.

Comment on this clone: Sequence at one end of the junction differs from germline and may be a read error. The chain has TRBV2 and TRBJ2-3; D gene uncertain. The CDR3 spans 13 residues. CDR1 SNHLY and CDR2 FYNNEI come from the germline V gene. The CDR3 protein is CATSPPFTDTQYF. For the CDR3, the DNA is TGTGCCACCAGTCCCCCTTTCACAGATACGCAGTATTTT.

The chain combines TRBV18 with TRBJ2-7; no clear D. Per germline, CDR1 KGHSH and CDR2 LQKENI. V was trimmed by 1 base and J by 1 base, leaving 8 bases between them. The CDR3 runs 14 residues. CDR3 sequence (DNA): TGTGCCAGCTCACCACTCGACACTTCCTACGAGCAGTACTTC. Encoded protein: CASSPLDTSYEQYF.

This chain uses TRBV11-3 with TRBJ2-2; no clear D gene. The CDR3 sequence is 15 residues long. The V end lost 5 bases, the J end lost 4 bases, and 14 bases lay between the germline ends. Germline CDR1 reads SGHNT; CDR2 reads YENEEA. For the CDR3, the DNA is TGTGCCAGCAGCGCCACCAAGAGCTTCACCGGGGAGCTGTTTTTT. It translates to CASSATKSFTGELFF. Based on the CDR3 plus reference TRBV11-3 and TRBJ2-2, the full variable domain is EAGVVQSPRYKIIEKKQPVAFWCNPISGHNTLYWYLQNLGQGPELLIRYENEEAVDDSQLPKDRFSAERLKGVDSTLKIQPAELGDSAVYLCASSATKSFTGELFFGEGSRLTVL.

The chain has TRBV3-1 (or the pseudogene TRBV3-2) and TRBJ1-4; D remains unclear. The CDR3 runs to 14 residues. Trimming pared 5 bases from V and 10 bases from J, leaving 17 bases between. Germline CDR1 LGHDT, CDR2 YNNKEL (reference sequence). CDR3 in DNA: TGTGCCAGCAGCAACCACGGGCCGAGTCGAAAACTGTTTTTT. Amino acids: CASSNHGPSRKLFF.

The chain uses TRBV28 and TRBJ2-7; a possible D gene is TRBD1 (6 bases). The V end lost 2 bases, the J end lost 6 bases, and 17 bases lay between the germline ends. Per the germline V gene, CDR1 is MDHEN and CDR2 is SYDVKM. The CDR3 runs 15 residues. The CDR3 here is CASSLPGTSSGEQYF. The CDR3 nucleotides are TGTGCCAGCAGTTTACCGGGGACATCTTCGGGCGAGCAGTACTTC.

In this sample, this clone turned up once. The DNA of the CDR3 is TGTGCCAGTAGTATAAAGGGTTATCAGCCCCAGCATTTT. Its protein is CASSIKGYQPQHF. The V and J genes are TRBV19 and TRBJ1-5; D ambiguous. The CDR3 is 13 residues long. V shed 2 bases and J shed 5 bases, with 7 bases lying between them. Per germline, CDR1 LNHDA and CDR2 SQIVND (reference sequence). The complete variable domain, with remaining parts taken from reference TRBV19 and TRBJ1-5, reads DGGITQSPKYLFRKEGQNVTLSCEQNLNHDAMYWYRQDPGQGLRLIYYSQIVNDFQKGDIAEGYSVSREKKESFPLTVTSAQKNPTAFYLCASSIKGYQPQHFGDGTRLSIL.

This clone was observed a single time. The chain joins TRBV7-9 to TRBJ2-7, with 9 bases lining up with TRBD1. Germline values: CDR1 SEHNR, CDR2 FQNEAQ (reference sequence). CDR3 length: 14 residues. J lost 3 bases, V lost 4 bases, and 4 bases had no gene match. This CDR3 reads CASSSRDRDYEQYF. CDR3 DNA: TGTGCCAGCAGCTCCCGGGACAGGGACTACGAGCAGTACTTC. Full variable domain (remainder filled in from reference TRBV7-9 and TRBJ2-7): DTGVSQNPRHKITKRGQNVTFRCDPISEHNRLYWYRQTLGQGPEFLTYFQNEAQLEKSRLLSDRFSAERPKGSFSTLEIQRTEQGDSAMYLCASSSRDRDYEQYFGPGTRLTVT.

This chain connects TRBV12-5 to TRBJ2-3; 12 nucleotides line up with TRBD2. There are 19 residues in the CDR3. CDR1 and CDR2 (germline): LGHNT, FRNRAP. Unmatched junction bases numbered 11, after V lost 3 bases and J lost 1 base. DNA for the CDR3: TGTGCTAGTGGTTTCCTCCTAGCGGGGGGGCCAATCGGCACAGATACGCAGTATTTT. Protein sequence: CASGFLLAGGPIGTDTQYF.